These 10 T cell receptor beta chains were all obtained from the same sample, sequenced in a study of blood T cell repertoires in COVID-19. Assay used: immunoSEQ multiplex PCR; TCRdb lists only in-frame clones, some missing. The profile shows some 250,000 clones, 70% to 90% of them singletons. Sequencing was performed on peripheral blood. Source of these receptors: a woman aged 40 to 50 who had recovered from COVID-19.

This chain uses TRBV6-2 or TRBV6-3 with TRBJ2-2; a possible D gene is TRBD2 (6 bases). This CDR3 spans 15 amino acids. Germline CDR1 and CDR2: MNHEY and SVGEGT. Deletions cut 6 bases from V and 0 bases from J, with 11 bases between. The CDR3 coding sequence is TGTGCCAGCAGCCAACTAGCCGCGAACACCGGGGAGCTGTTTTTT. This codes for CASSQLAANTGELFF.

The chain employs TRBV7-3 and TRBJ1-1; D not resolved. The V gene's germline CDR1 is SGHTA and CDR2 FQGTGA. The ends were cut back, 5 bases at V and 1 base at J, with 11 bases in the middle. There are 14 residues in the CDR3. CDR3 loop: CASSPGMRNTEAFF. The CDR3 region has the DNA TGTGCCAGCAGCCCCGGGATGAGGAACACTGAAGCTTTCTTT.

The rearrangement links TRBV9 to TRBJ2-1; D is uncertain. Trimming left V 3 bases short and J 5 bases short, with 6 bases between. CDR3 length: 12 amino acids. CDR1 and CDR2 (germline): SGDLS, YYNGEE. The CDR3 sequence is CASSARDNEQFF. For the CDR3, the DNA is TGTGCCAGCAGCGCCCGGGACAATGAGCAGTTCTTC.

The V gene is TRBV4-2, the J gene TRBJ2-7, with D unclear. The length of the CDR3 is 13 residues. CDR1 and CDR2 (germline): LGHNA, YNFKEQ. Trimming took 4 bases from V and 0 from J, leaving 7 bases between them. CDR3 protein: CASSPSSSYEQYF. In DNA, the CDR3 is TGTGCCAGCAGCCCCTCCAGCTCCTACGAGCAGTACTTC.

The CDR3 reads CAISERGGNTEAFF. CDR3 in DNA: TGTGCCATCAGTGAGCGCGGCGGGAACACTGAAGCTTTCTTT. The chain combines TRBV10-3 with TRBJ1-1; D is unclear. Trimming stripped 2 bases from V and 1 base from J, with 8 bases between. CDR3 length: 14 amino acids. Germline lookup yields CDR1 ENHRY and CDR2 SYGVKD.

The rearrangement joins TRBV6-1 to TRBJ1-1, with D maybe TRBD1 (6 bases). The CDR3 loop spans 16 amino acids. Between the trimmed V and J ends, which lost 1 base and 4 bases, there was a span of 16 bases. Germline lookup yields CDR1 MNHNS and CDR2 SASEGT. The CDR3 nucleotides are TGTGCCAGCAGTGAAGGGGACACCCGGGCCGGCACTGAAGCTTTCTTT. Protein: CASSEGDTRAGTEAFF.

This clone was counted a single time. The CDR3 sequence: CASSDEGSYEQYF. The CDR3 nucleotides are TGTGCCAGCAGTGACGAGGGCTCCTACGAGCAGTACTTC. J is TRBJ2-7 and V is TRBV27; D is perhaps TRBD2 (5 bases). The CDR3 length is 13 residues. Germline CDR1 MNHEY, CDR2 SMNVEV (reference sequence). Trimming cost V 5 bases and J 0 bases, with 8 bases left between them.

The chain carries TRBV5-1 and TRBJ1-1; 9 bases line up with TRBD1. Germline CDR1 SGHRS, CDR2 YFSETQ. The CDR3 loop spans 14 amino acids. The J segment lost 4 bases and the V segment lost 6 bases, leaving 7 bases of the junction unmatched. CDR3 nucleotide sequence: TGCGCCAGCACAACAGGGGGCGGGGGCACTGAAGCTTTCTTT. Translation gives CASTTGGGGTEAFF.

The chain uses TRBV9 and TRBJ2-7, with TRBD2 identical over 12 bases. The CDR3 spans 17 residues. Germline-derived CDR1 and CDR2 are SGDLS and YYNGEE. J lost 0 bases, V lost 0 bases, and 4 bases had no gene match. CDR3 nucleotides: TGTGCCAGCAGCGTAGGGACTAGCGGGATTAGCTCCTACGAGCAGTACTTC. Translation: CASSVGTSGISSYEQYF.

The CDR3 is CASSTNQGATNEKLFF. The DNA for the CDR3 is TGTGCCAGCAGCACCAACCAGGGGGCAACTAATGAAAAACTGTTTTTT. V usage is TRBV9 and J usage is TRBJ1-4, with 7 bases identical to TRBD1. Germline V gene lookup returns CDR1 SGDLS and CDR2 YYNGEE. J lost 0 bases, V lost 4 bases, and 6 bases had no gene match. This CDR3 comprises 16 residues. Filled out from reference TRBV9 and TRBJ1-4, the complete variable domain reads DSGVTQTPKHLITATGQRVTLRCSPRSGDLSVYWYQQSLDQGLQFLIQYYNGEERAKGNILERFSAQQFPDLHSELNLSSLELGDSALYFCASSTNQGATNEKLFFGSGTQLSVL.